These T cell receptor beta chains were read from a single sample in a study of early T cells in non-severe SARS-CoV-2 infection. TCRdb reprocessed the 5' RACE reads with MiXCR, giving one entry per CDR3 protein. The sample lists about 55,000 distinct CDR3 sequences, under 8% seen once, with more than 5% in the top ten. The sample was whole blood, taken at baseline. The source is an adult who was a healthcare worker with PCR-confirmed SARS-CoV-2 infection or an uninfected control (not recorded which). Each CDR3 is given without its conserved first and last residue. The order of the fields is V gene, J gene, D gene, CDR3 protein. A D gene is named only where the DNA matches it firmly.

>TRBV6-5|TRBJ2-7|NA
ASSYEGGRGRNEQY
>TRBV5-1|TRBJ2-1|NA
ASSLVAGHNEQF
>TRBV7-2|TRBJ2-7|NA
ASSLERGEQY
>TRBV7-2|TRBJ2-7|TRBD1
VSSEGQGTYYEQY
>TRBV5-4|TRBJ1-2|TRBD1
ASSSGTGFRGYT
>TRBV7-8|TRBJ2-5|TRBD2
ASSLGLAGGRQETQY
>TRBV15|TRBJ2-1|NA
ATSRDVGPQF
>TRBV20-1|TRBJ1-5|NA
SARDRIRGGNQPQH
>TRBV12-3/TRBV12-4|TRBJ1-2|NA
ASSPQGGYGYT
>TRBV20-1|TRBJ2-2|NA
SARGPNTGELF
>TRBV5-1|TRBJ1-2|TRBD1
ASSLEGQGTLGYT
>TRBV5-4|TRBJ1-1|TRBD1
ASSLADRDSTEAF
>TRBV20-1|TRBJ1-5|TRBD1
SARDEGAQPQH
>TRBV6-5|TRBJ1-1|NA
ASSRRSAEAF
>TRBV19|TRBJ2-7|NA
ASRDRDTVSYEQY
>TRBV10-3|TRBJ2-7|NA
AISGEFSSYEQY
>TRBV10-3|TRBJ1-1|NA
AISERFTSRNTEAF
>TRBV7-9|TRBJ1-2|NA
ASSKPAQGPGYT
>TRBV4-3|TRBJ2-7|NA
ASSQEFGGFSGPSYEQY
>TRBV27|TRBJ2-2|NA
ASSPRGPNTGELF
>TRBV7-9|TRBJ2-7|TRBD1
ASSLAFGTGTYEQY
>TRBV6-5|TRBJ2-1|NA
ASSPISAMRTSYNEQF